These 30 T cell receptor beta chains came from one sample sequenced in a study of cytomegalovirus exposure and HLA in healthy donors (dated by TCRdb to about 2017). The library was built by means of the immunoSEQ multiplex PCR assay. For the multiplex PCR, a mixture combining 60 forward primers for TCR Vbeta segments and 13 reverse primers for TCR Jbeta segments was used. This is the immuneACCESS table as TCRdb keeps it, with only in-frame sequences that have V and J called. A part of the clones is gone; compared with another copy, unresolved V genes explain less than half, and the rest is unexplained. The sample's records list 130,000 or so clones. The ten largest account for over 2% of the sample. What was sequenced was PBMCs. The source is a young woman in good health and CMV-seronegative.

The J gene is TRBJ1-5, the V gene TRBV19; TRBD1 might be the D (5 bases). Germline CDR1 LNHDA, CDR2 SQIVND (reference sequence). V lost 0 bases, J lost 3 bases, and 18 bases lay in between. The CDR3 contains 18 residues. The CDR3 spells CASSIEGSWGTVNQPQHF. The CDR3 DNA sequence: TGTGCCAGTAGTATAGAAGGGTCTTGGGGCACAGTCAATCAGCCCCAGCATTTT.

The chain has TRBV27 and TRBJ2-7, with TRBD2 as a possible D gene (5 bases). Per germline, CDR1 MNHEY and CDR2 SMNVEV (reference sequence). The CDR3 is 14 residues long. Trimming pared 1 base from V and 3 bases from J, leaving 10 bases between. CDR3 sequence reads: CASSLYEGSYEQYV. CDR3 nucleotide sequence: TGTGCCAGCAGTTTATACGAGGGTAGCTACGAGCAGTACGTC.

The rearrangement uses TRBV15 and TRBJ2-3, with a possible D match to TRBD1 (5 bases). The CDR3 runs 15 residues. The germline V gene encodes CDR1 LNHNV and CDR2 YYDKDF (reference sequence). Trimming took off 0 bases at V and 6 bases at J, with 13 bases between the two ends. CDR3 in DNA: TGTGCCACCAGCAGAGATGGGGCTACTAAGGATACGCAGTATTTT. Protein product: CATSRDGATKDTQYF.

V usage is TRBV5-1 and J usage is TRBJ2-5; 7 nucleotides align to TRBD2. The CDR3 runs to 16 residues. Trimming cost V 6 bases and J 4 bases; bases outside gene matches: 15. Germline V gene lookup returns CDR1 SGHRS and CDR2 YFSETQ. Written as DNA, the CDR3 is TGCGCCAGCACCCTTGGCAGTGCGGGAGTTGGAGAGACCCAGTACTTC. This gives the protein CASTLGSAGVGETQYF.

The J gene is TRBJ2-7, the V gene TRBV2; TRBD2 matches 12 bases. CDR1 and CDR2 from the germline V gene are SNHLY and FYNNEI. The CDR3 spans 17 residues. After removal of 4 bases from V and 3 bases from J, the junction contained 10 bases not matched to a gene. The CDR3 region is CASSGPTSGSVSYEQYF. Here the CDR3 DNA reads TGTGCCAGCAGTGGCCCGACTAGCGGGAGTGTCAGCTACGAGCAGTACTTC.

The genes are TRBV7-2 and TRBJ2-2; 9 positions agree with TRBD1. Germline-derived CDR1 and CDR2 are SGHTA and FQGNSA. The trim removed 1 base at V and 5 bases at J, leaving 5 bases unmatched. The length of the CDR3 is 16 residues. The CDR3 reads CASSLGDRARTGELFF. The CDR3 bases are TGTGCCAGCAGCTTAGGGGACAGGGCGAGGACCGGGGAGCTGTTTTTT.

The gene calls are TRBV2 and TRBJ2-1, with D perhaps matching TRBD2 (6 bases). CDR1 and CDR2 from the germline V gene are SNHLY and FYNNEI. CDR3 length: 12 residues. V lost 8 bases and J 7 bases, leaving 12 bases between the germline ends. CDR3 in DNA: TGTGCCAGCGGTGGGACTCGAAATGAGCAGTTCTTC. Translating it yields CASGGTRNEQFF. The variable domain in full, completed from reference TRBV2 and TRBJ2-1, reads EPEVTQTPSHQVTQMGQEVILRCVPISNHLYFYWYRQILGQKVEFLVSFYNNEISEKSEIFDDQFSVERPDGSNFTLKIRSTKLEDSAMYFCASGGTRNEQFFGPGTRLTVL.

The chain is built from TRBV7-9 and TRBJ1-1, with D possibly matching TRBD1 (5 bases). V gave up 1 base and J gave up 5 bases, with 11 bases separating them. The V gene's germline CDR1 is SEHNR and CDR2 FQNEAQ (reference sequence). This CDR3 spans 14 amino acids. The CDR3 coding sequence is TGTGCCAGCAGCTTAGAGCAGGGTCGAACTGAAGCTTTCTTT. Amino acids: CASSLEQGRTEAFF.

This chain connects TRBV27 to TRBJ1-5, with D perhaps matching TRBD1 (6 bases). V lost 3 bases to trimming and J lost 6 bases, with 18 bases between them. Germline values: CDR1 MNHEY, CDR2 SMNVEV (reference sequence). The CDR3 totals 16 residues. CDR3 loop: CASSLGSDRPPQPQHF. CDR3 DNA: TGTGCCAGCAGTTTGGGGAGCGACAGGCCCCCTCAGCCCCAGCATTTT.

The CDR3 region has the DNA TGTGCCAGCAGCGTAGAAACGGGGGATTCACCCCTCCACTTT. Protein product: CASSVETGDSPLHF. The chain employs TRBV9 and TRBJ1-6; D is possibly TRBD1 (5 bases). The germline V gene has CDR1 SGDLS and CDR2 YYNGEE. V lost 0 bases and J 8 bases, leaving 9 bases between the germline ends. The CDR3 sequence is 14 residues long.

The chain uses TRBV9 and TRBJ2-7; D call uncertain. This CDR3 region has 12 residues. The V end was cut by 1 base, the J end by 4 bases, with 6 bases between. Germline assignment: CDR1 SGDLS and CDR2 YYNGEE. CDR3 sequence: CASSVLGYEQYV. DNA for the CDR3: TGTGCCAGCAGCGTACTAGGATACGAGCAGTACGTC.

The CDR3 region is CASSRDGTGLSFTEAFF. CDR3 bases: TGTGCCAGCAGCCGAGACGGGACAGGGTTGAGTTTCACTGAAGCTTTCTTT. V usage is TRBV14 and J usage is TRBJ1-1; TRBD1 matches at 9 bases. Germline V gene data show CDR1 as SGHDN and CDR2 as FVKESK. There are 17 residues in the CDR3. V lost 4 bases, J lost 4 bases, and 13 bases stayed unmatched.

V gene TRBV2 combines with J gene TRBJ2-2, with TRBD1 matching 9 bases. CDR3 size: 15 residues. Germline-derived CDR1 and CDR2 are SNHLY and FYNNEI. V shed 6 bases and J 3 bases; nucleotides not matched to a gene: 5. As DNA, the CDR3 is TGTGCCAGCAGCTGGGACAGGGCGGACACCGGGGAGCTGTTTTTT. This translates into CASSWDRADTGELFF.

The chain uses TRBV6-1 and TRBJ2-7; possibly TRBD1 for D (5 bases). Trimming took off 7 bases at V and 2 bases at J, with 15 bases between the two ends. Germline V CDR1 and CDR2: MNHNS, SASEGT. The CDR3 extends over 14 amino acids. The CDR3 DNA sequence: TGTGCCAGCAATCCCTTGGGGCCTGCCTACGAGCAGTACTTC. It yields the protein CASNPLGPAYEQYF.

This rearrangement joins TRBV6-1 to TRBJ2-5, with 7 bases matching TRBD2. Matching the DNA end better, TRBJ2-7 makes the J call doubtful. CDR3 length: 15 amino acids. CDR1 and CDR2 (germline): MNHNS, SASEGT. The CDR3 DNA sequence: TGTGCCAGCAGTGAAAGAAGACTAGCAGGCTACGAGCAGTACTTC. Encoded protein: CASSERRLAGYEQYF.

This chain connects TRBV7-2 to TRBJ2-5; TRBD2 agrees at 12 bases. Trimming removed 5 bases from V and 4 bases from J; junction bases left unmatched: 8. The CDR3 length is 16 residues. Germline lookup yields CDR1 SGHTA and CDR2 FQGNSA. CDR3 in amino acids: CASSGRLAGDIETQYF. The CDR3 DNA is TGTGCCAGCAGCGGCCGACTAGCGGGGGATATAGAGACCCAGTACTTC.

This chain's CDR3 is CAWSLGRGQLLEAFF. The DNA of the CDR3 is TGTGCCTGGAGCTTAGGCAGGGGGCAACTCCTTGAAGCTTTCTTT. The genes are TRBV30 and TRBJ1-1; 8 nucleotides agree with TRBD1. The CDR3 sequence is 15 residues long. Germline CDR1 and CDR2: GTSNPN and SVGIG (reference sequence). Losses at the gene ends were 3 bases for V and 7 bases for J; bases not matched to a gene: 13.

V is TRBV10-1 and J is TRBJ2-7, with D possibly matching TRBD2 (5 bases). The CDR3 is 13 amino acids. Germline CDR1 WNHNN, CDR2 SYGVQD (reference sequence). Trimming left V 5 bases short and J 2 bases short, with 10 bases between. The CDR3 region is CASSQPGTYEQYF. CDR3 nucleotide sequence: TGCGCCAGCAGTCAACCGGGAACCTACGAGCAGTACTTC.

This chain connects TRBV6-6 to TRBJ1-1; D call uncertain. Germline values: CDR1 MNHNY, CDR2 SVGAGI (reference sequence). The length of the CDR3 is 16 residues. The CDR3 reads CAAFSAGLLPNTEAFF. Written as DNA, the CDR3 is TGTGCAGCCTTCAGCGCGGGCCTTCTACCGAACACTGAAGCTTTCTTT.

Concerning this clone: Other DNA sequences of this sample code for an identical CDR3. This chain uses TRBV30 with TRBJ1-5, with TRBD1 identical over 9 bases. The CDR3 contains 13 residues. The germline CDR1 and CDR2 sequences are GTSNPN and SVGIG (reference sequence). The J segment lost 1 base and the V segment lost 5 bases, leaving 0 bases of the junction unmatched. The CDR3 protein is CAWGQGSNQPQHF. DNA for the CDR3: TGTGCCTGGGGACAGGGGAGCAATCAGCCCCAGCATTTT.

The chain is built from TRBV14 and TRBJ2-2; tentatively, D is TRBD1 (5 bases). Germline CDR1 SGHDN, CDR2 FVKESK. The CDR3 is 16 amino acids. With 1 base removed from V and 9 bases from J, the gap between germline ends came to 18 bases. Written as DNA, the CDR3 is TGTGCCAGCAGCCAAGGTGAAAGGGGCGCGGTCCGGGAGCTGTTTTTT. Protein: CASSQGERGAVRELFF. The whole variable domain, filled in from reference TRBV14 and TRBJ2-2, reads EAGVTQFPSHSVIEKGQTVTLRCDPISGHDNLYWYRRVMGKEIKFLLHFVKESKQDESGMPNNRFLAERTGGTYSTLKVQPAELEDSGVYFCASSQGERGAVRELFFGEGSRLTVL.

The genes are TRBV5-6 and TRBJ2-7; 8 nucleotides line up with TRBD1. CDR3 length: 14 residues. The ends lost 0 bases at V and 7 bases at J; junction bases unmatched: 6. The V gene's germline CDR1 is SGHDT and CDR2 YYEEEE. The chain's CDR3 is CASSLGQGRGEQYF. The CDR3 nucleotides read TGTGCCAGCAGCTTGGGACAGGGGCGGGGAGAGCAGTACTTC.

The chain joins TRBV7-2 to TRBJ2-7; tentative D call: TRBD1 (6 bases). V lost 1 base and J 1 base, leaving 8 bases between the germline ends. This CDR3 is built from 14 residues. In germline, CDR1 is SGHTA, CDR2 FQGNSA. In nucleotides, the CDR3 is TGTGCCAGCAGCTTAGAACAGGGATCCTACGAGCAGTACTTC. Translation: CASSLEQGSYEQYF.

The V and J genes are TRBV7-6 and TRBJ2-6; 8 bases align to TRBD1. The CDR3 is made up of 17 amino acids. Per germline, CDR1 SGHVS and CDR2 FNYEAQ. V gave up 4 bases and J gave up 4 bases; unmatched junction bases: 9. For the CDR3, the DNA is TGTGCCAGCAGCTGGGGGCAGGGGGCTGGCGGGGCCAACGTCCTGACTTTC. Its translation: CASSWGQGAGGANVLTF.

The chain is built from TRBV9 and TRBJ2-1; D is possibly TRBD1 (6 bases). Trimming shortened V by 0 bases and J by 5 bases, and 18 bases separated the two germline ends. The germline gives CDR1 SGDLS, CDR2 YYNGEE. The CDR3 runs to 17 residues. The CDR3 sequence: CASSVGGPWGRDNEQFF. In DNA, the CDR3 is TGTGCCAGCAGCGTAGGAGGTCCTTGGGGGCGGGACAATGAGCAGTTCTTC.

The rearrangement links TRBV9 to TRBJ1-3, with a tentative D call TRBD1 (5 bases). This CDR3 comprises 15 residues. V lost 3 bases and J lost 1, with 11 bases in between. From germline, CDR1 is SGDLS and CDR2 YYNGEE. This CDR3 reads CASSAGGGSGNTIYF. DNA of the CDR3: TGTGCCAGCAGCGCCGGGGGGGGGTCTGGAAACACCATATATTTT.

The chain is built from TRBV30 and TRBJ1-1; D gene unclear. The germline gives CDR1 GTSNPN, CDR2 SVGIG (reference sequence). V was pared by 2 bases and J by 0 bases, with 7 bases between. This CDR3 comprises 13 residues. CDR3 nucleotide sequence: TGTGCCTGGAGTCCCCGGGTGAACACTGAAGCTTTCTTT. It codes for CAWSPRVNTEAFF.

The chain couples TRBV4-1 to TRBJ2-5; D ambiguous. In germline, CDR1 is MGHRA, CDR2 YSYEKL. The CDR3 runs 14 residues. The V and J ends lost 1 base and 1 base respectively, with 7 bases between them. The CDR3 bases are TGCGCCAGCAGCCAAGGTCTACTCCAAGAGACCCAGTACTTC. Amino acid sequence: CASSQGLLQETQYF.

The CDR3 is CASSFLLGGGTYGYTF. In DNA, the CDR3 is TGTGCCAGCAGCTTTCTTCTCGGTGGAGGAACCTATGGCTACACCTTC. The chain couples TRBV5-8 to TRBJ1-2, with D hard to call. Trimming left V 2 bases short and J 4 bases short, with 18 bases between. CDR1 is SGHTS and CDR2 is YDEGEE in the germline V gene. The CDR3 covers 16 residues.

The chain has TRBV5-1 and TRBJ1-3; 7 positions agree with TRBD1. The J segment lost 5 bases and the V segment lost 3 bases, leaving 5 bases of the junction unmatched. The CDR3 sequence is 14 residues long. Germline CDR1 and CDR2: SGHRS and YFSETQ. The CDR3 coding sequence is TGCGCCAGCAGCTGGGGGACAGAGAGAAACACCATATATTTT. Protein sequence: CASSWGTERNTIYF.